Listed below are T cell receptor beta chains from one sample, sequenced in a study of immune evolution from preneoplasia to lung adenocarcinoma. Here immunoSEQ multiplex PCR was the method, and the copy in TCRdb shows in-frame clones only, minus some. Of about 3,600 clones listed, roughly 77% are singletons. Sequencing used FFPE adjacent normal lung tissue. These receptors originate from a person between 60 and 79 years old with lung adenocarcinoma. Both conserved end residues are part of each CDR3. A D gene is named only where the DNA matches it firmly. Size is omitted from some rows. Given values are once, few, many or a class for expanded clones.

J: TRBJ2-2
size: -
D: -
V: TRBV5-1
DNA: TGCGCCAGCAGCTTGCCTAACACCGGGGAGCTGTTTTTT
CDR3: CASSLPNTGELFF

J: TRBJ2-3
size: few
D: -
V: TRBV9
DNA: TGTGCCAGCAGCGCAACCCCTGTTACAGATACGCAGTATTTT
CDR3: CASSATPVTDTQYF

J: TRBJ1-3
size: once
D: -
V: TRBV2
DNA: TGTGCCAGCAGTGAGAATGCAGGAAACACCATATATTTT
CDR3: CASSENAGNTIYF

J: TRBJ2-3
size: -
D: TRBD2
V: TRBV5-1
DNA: TGCGCCAGCAGCTCCCGGGGGGGACCCCTCACAGATACGCAGTATTTT
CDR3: CASSSRGGPLTDTQYF

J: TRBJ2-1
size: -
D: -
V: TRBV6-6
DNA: TGTGCCAGCAGTTACGACTCCGGGCCGGCGGGTAAGTTCTTC
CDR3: CASSYDSGPAGKFF

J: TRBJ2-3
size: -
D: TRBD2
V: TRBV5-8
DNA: TGTGCCAGCAGCCCCGGTGGGGGGGCAGATACGCAGTATTTT
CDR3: CASSPGGGADTQYF

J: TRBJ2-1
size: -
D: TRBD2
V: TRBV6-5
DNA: TGTGCCAGCAGACAACTAGCGGGAGACGGCGAGCAGTTCTTC
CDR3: CASRQLAGDGEQFF

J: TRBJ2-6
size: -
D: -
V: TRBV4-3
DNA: TGCGCCAGCAGCACACACAGAGACGTCACAAGTCGGGCCAACGTCCTGACTTTC
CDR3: CASSTHRDVTSRANVLTF

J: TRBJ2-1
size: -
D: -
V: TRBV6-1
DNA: TGTCTTACACTCTCCTACAATGAGCAGTTCTTC
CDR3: CLTLSYNEQFF

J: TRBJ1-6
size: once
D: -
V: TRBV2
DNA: TGTGCCAGCAGTGAAGAAATAGACTCACCCCTCCACTTT
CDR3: CASSEEIDSPLHF

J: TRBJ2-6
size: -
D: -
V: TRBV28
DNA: TGTGCCAGCAGTTTATACTCTGGGGCCAACGTCCTGACTTTC
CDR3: CASSLYSGANVLTF

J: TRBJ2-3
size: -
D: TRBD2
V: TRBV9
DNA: TGTGCCAGCAGCCCGCTAGCGGGATCGAGCGCAGATACGCAGTATTTT
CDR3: CASSPLAGSSADTQYF

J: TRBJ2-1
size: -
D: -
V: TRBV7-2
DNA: TGTGCCAGCAGCTTATTTGGGACCCCTCTTGGCAATGAGCAGTTCTTC
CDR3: CASSLFGTPLGNEQFF